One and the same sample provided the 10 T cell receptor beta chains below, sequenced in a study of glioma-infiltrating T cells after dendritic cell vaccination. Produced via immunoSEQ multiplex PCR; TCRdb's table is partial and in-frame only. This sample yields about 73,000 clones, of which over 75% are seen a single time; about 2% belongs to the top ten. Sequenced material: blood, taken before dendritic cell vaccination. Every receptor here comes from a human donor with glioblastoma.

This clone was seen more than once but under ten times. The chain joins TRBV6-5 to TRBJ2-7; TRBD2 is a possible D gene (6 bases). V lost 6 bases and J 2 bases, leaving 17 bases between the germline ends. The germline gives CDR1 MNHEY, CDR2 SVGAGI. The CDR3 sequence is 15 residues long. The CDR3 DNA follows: TGTGCCAGCAGGCCTGGGGGACTCACTCCCTACGAGCAGTACTTC. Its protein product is CASRPGGLTPYEQYF.

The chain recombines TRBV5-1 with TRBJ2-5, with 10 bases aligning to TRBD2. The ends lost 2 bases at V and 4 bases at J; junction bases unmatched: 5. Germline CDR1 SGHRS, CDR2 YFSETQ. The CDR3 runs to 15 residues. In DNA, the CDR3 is TGCGCCAGCAGCTTAAGCGGGGGGGGCCGAGAGACCCAGTACTTC. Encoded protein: CASSLSGGGRETQYF.

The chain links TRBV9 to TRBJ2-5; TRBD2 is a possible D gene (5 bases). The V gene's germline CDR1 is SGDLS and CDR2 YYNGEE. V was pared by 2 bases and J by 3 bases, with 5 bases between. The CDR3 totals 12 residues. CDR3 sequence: CASSVEEETQYF. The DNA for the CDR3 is TGTGCCAGCAGCGTGGAGGAAGAGACCCAGTACTTC. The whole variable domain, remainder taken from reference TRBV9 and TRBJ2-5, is DSGVTQTPKHLITATGQRVTLRCSPRSGDLSVYWYQQSLDQGLQFLIQYYNGEERAKGNILERFSAQQFPDLHSELNLSSLELGDSALYFCASSVEEETQYFGPGTRLLVL.

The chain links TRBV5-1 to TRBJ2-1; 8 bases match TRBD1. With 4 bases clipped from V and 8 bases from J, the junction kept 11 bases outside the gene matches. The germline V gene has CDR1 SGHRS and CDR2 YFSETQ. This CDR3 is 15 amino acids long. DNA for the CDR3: TGCGCCAGCAGCCTCACAGGGGGGCCGAGGCATGAGCAGTTCTTC. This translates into CASSLTGGPRHEQFF.

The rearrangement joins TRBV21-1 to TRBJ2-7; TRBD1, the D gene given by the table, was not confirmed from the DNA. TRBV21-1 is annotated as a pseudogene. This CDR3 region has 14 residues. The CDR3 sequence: CASTPFQGATEQYV. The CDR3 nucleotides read TGTGCCAGCACCCCATTCCAGGGGGCGACCGAGCAGTACGTC.

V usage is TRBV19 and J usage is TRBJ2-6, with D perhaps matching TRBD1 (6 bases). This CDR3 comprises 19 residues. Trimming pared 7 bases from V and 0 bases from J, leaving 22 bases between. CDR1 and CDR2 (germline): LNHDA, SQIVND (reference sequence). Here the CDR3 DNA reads TGTGCCAGTAATACGGCGACAGGCCATGAAGACTCTGGGGCCAACGTCCTGACTTTC. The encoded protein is CASNTATGHEDSGANVLTF.

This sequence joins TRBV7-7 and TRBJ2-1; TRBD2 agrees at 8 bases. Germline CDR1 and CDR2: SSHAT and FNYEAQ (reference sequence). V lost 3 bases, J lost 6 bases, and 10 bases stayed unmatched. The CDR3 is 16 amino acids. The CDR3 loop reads CASSLGSGLGGNEQFF. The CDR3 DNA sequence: TGTGCCAGCAGCTTGGGTTCGGGACTAGGGGGCAATGAGCAGTTCTTC.

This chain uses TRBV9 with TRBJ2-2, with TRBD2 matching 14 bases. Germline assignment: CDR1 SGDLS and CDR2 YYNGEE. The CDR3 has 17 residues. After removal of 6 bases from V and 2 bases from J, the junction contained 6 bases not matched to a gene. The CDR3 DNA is TGTGCCAGCACCGGGACTAGCGGGAGCGCTAACACCGGGGAGCTGTTTTTT. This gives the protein CASTGTSGSANTGELFF.

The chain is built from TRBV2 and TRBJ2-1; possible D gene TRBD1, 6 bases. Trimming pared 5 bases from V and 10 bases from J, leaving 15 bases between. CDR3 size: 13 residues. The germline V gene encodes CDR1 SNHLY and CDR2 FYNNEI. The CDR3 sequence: CASSPQGPGEQFF. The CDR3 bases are TGTGCCAGCAGTCCCCAGGGGCCGGGGGAGCAGTTCTTC.

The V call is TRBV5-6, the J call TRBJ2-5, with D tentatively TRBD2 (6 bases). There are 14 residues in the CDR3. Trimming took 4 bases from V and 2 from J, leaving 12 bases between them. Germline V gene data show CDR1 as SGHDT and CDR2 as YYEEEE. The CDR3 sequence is CASSLGTVQETQYF. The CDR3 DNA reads TGTGCCAGCAGCCTGGGGACTGTGCAAGAGACCCAGTACTTC.